This TCR beta chain was obtained from a study of cytomegalovirus exposure and HLA in healthy donors. The PCR used 60 Vbeta and 13 Jbeta primers. Profiling relied on immunoSEQ multiplex PCR, and the TCRdb table lists in-frame clones only, not all of them. The sample contains roughly 150,000 clones, approximately 81% of which appear only once. Germline loops: CDR1 SQVTM, CDR2 ANQGSEA. V was clipped by 1 base and J by 8 bases, with 19 bases between them. The CDR3 length is 15 residues. This sequence originates from a boy between 2 and 15 years old in good health and CMV-seronegative. Input material: PBMCs. The chain combines TRBV29-1 with TRBJ2-3, with D uncertain. The CDR3 coding sequence is TGCAGCGTTGAAGTTCCCAAGAATGCCTATGCTACGCAGTATTTT. It translates to CSVEVPKNAYATQYF.